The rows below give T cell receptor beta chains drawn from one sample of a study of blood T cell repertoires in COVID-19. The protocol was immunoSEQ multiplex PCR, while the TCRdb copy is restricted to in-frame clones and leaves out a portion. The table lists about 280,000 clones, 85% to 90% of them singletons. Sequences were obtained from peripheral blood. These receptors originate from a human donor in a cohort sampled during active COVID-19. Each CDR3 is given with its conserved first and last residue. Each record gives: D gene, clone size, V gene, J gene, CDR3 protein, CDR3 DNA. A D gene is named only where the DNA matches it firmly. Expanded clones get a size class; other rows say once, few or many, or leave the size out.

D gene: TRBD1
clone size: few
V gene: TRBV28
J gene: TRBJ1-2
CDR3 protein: CASSLGQNYGYTF
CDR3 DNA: TGTGCCAGCAGTTTGGGACAGAACTATGGCTACACCTTC

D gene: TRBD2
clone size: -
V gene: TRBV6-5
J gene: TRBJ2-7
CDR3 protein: CASRRTSGRDEQYF
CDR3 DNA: TGTGCCAGCAGGAGAACTAGCGGGAGGGACGAGCAGTACTTC

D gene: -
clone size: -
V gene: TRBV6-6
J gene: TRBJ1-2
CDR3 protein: CASSYSGRGNWEGYTF
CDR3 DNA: TGTGCCAGCAGTTACTCAGGGAGAGGGAATTGGGAGGGCTACACCTTC

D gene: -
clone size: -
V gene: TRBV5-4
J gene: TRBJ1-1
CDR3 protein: CASSFGAESEAFF
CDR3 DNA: TGTGCCAGCAGCTTTGGAGCAGAGAGTGAAGCTTTCTTT

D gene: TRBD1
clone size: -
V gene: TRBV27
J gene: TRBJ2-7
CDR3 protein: CASSSPGQGKSYEQYF
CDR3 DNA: TGTGCCAGCAGTTCACCCGGACAGGGAAAATCCTACGAGCAGTACTTC

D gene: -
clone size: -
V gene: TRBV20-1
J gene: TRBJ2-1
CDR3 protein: CSARLNNEQFF
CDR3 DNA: TGCAGTGCTAGACTAAACAATGAGCAGTTCTTC

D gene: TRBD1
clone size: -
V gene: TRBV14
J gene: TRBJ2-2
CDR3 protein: CASSPGQVNTGELFF
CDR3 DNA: TGTGCCAGCAGCCCTGGACAGGTGAACACCGGGGAGCTGTTTTTT

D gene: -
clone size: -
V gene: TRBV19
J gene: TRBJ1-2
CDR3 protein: CASSDPGGQGGGYTF
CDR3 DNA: TGTGCCAGTAGTGACCCCGGAGGGCAGGGTGGTGGCTACACCTTC

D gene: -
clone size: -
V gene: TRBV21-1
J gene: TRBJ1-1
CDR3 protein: CASKGYAFF
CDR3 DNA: TGTGCCAGCAAGGGGTATGCTTTCTTT

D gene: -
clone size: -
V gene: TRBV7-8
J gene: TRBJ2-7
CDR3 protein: CASSLLTSLSSEQYF
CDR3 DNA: TGTGCCAGCAGCTTACTCACTAGCCTTAGTAGCGAGCAGTACTTC

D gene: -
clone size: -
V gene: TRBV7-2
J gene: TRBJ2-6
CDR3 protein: CASTLQSSGANVLTF
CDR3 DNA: TGTGCCAGCACATTACAGAGCTCTGGGGCCAACGTCCTGACTTTC

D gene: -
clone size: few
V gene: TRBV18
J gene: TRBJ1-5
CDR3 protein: CASSASVNQPQHF
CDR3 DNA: TGTGCCAGCTCAGCGTCCGTTAATCAGCCCCAGCATTTT

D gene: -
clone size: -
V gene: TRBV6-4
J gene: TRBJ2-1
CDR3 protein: CASSDSGRGVNEQFF
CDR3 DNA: TGTGCCAGCAGTGACTCTGGCAGGGGGGTCAATGAGCAGTTCTTC

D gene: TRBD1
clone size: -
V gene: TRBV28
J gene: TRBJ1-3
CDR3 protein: CASSRQGKAGNTIYF
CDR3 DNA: TGTGCCAGCAGTCGACAGGGGAAAGCTGGAAACACCATATATTTT

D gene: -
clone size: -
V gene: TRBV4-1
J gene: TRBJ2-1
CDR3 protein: CASSQVLALSYNEQFF
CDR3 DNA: TGCGCCAGCAGCCAAGTCCTAGCCCTCTCCTACAATGAGCAGTTCTTC

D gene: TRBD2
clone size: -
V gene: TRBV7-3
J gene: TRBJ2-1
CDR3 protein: CASSESRLAKQFF
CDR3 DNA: TGTGCCAGCAGCGAATCCCGACTAGCGAAGCAGTTCTTC

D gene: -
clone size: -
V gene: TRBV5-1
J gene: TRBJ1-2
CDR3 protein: CASSLSAGISYGYTF
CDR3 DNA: TGCGCCAGCAGCTTGTCCGCAGGCATCAGCTATGGCTACACCTTC